The next 26 T cell receptor beta chains were all read from a single sample in a study of blood T cells in healthy people across ages. A sample-barcoded 5' primer and a J-beta primer mix were used in a second PCR of about 6 to 11 cycles. Each CDR3 protein is one row after TCRdb ran MiXCR on the 5' RACE reads. The repertoire holds around 670,000 distinct CDR3 sequences, with approximately 30% as singletons. The source material was blood. The receptor set was obtained from a woman older than 75 in good health.

This clonotype was detected many times. With a much larger clone just one base away, this may be a read error. This rearrangement joins TRBV29-1 to TRBJ2-5, with D hard to call. Germline V gives CDR1 SQVTM, CDR2 ANQGSEA. V lost 4 bases and J 11 bases, leaving 17 bases between the germline ends. The CDR3 extends over 12 amino acids. CDR3 in amino acids: CSVAFSRNEQYF. DNA for the CDR3: TGCAGCGTTGCCTTTTCCCGTAATGAGCAGTACTTC.

A few counts support this clonotype. The chain couples TRBV9 to TRBJ1-6; D is undetermined. The CDR3 length is 15 residues. Germline CDR1 reads SGDLS; CDR2 reads YYNGEE. V shed 0 bases and J shed 6 bases, with 10 bases lying between them. DNA for the CDR3: TGTGCCAGCAGCGTAGGGGAGGGAGGTAATTCACCCCTCCACTTT. Its translation: CASSVGEGGNSPLHF.

The chain joins TRBV6-6 to TRBJ1-2; TRBD1 matches at 10 bases. V trimming: 5 bases; J trimming: 3 bases; junction bases outside the gene matches: 12. This CDR3 has 17 residues. Per the germline V gene, CDR1 is MNHNY and CDR2 is SVGAGI (reference sequence). The CDR3 spells CASSKRGQGNEYYGYTF. CDR3 bases: TGTGCCAGCAGTAAAAGGGGACAGGGGAACGAGTACTATGGCTACACCTTC.

For this clonotype: The junction and the germline gene differ at one end; a read error may be behind it. The chain links TRBV20-1 to TRBJ2-7; 8 bases align to TRBD1. Germline V gene data show CDR1 as DFQATT and CDR2 as SNEGSKA (reference sequence). This CDR3 is 15 amino acids long. The CDR3 bases are TGCAGTGCCCCAAACCTAAAGACAGGGGAATACGAGCAGTGCTTC. Its translation is CSAPNLKTGEYEQCF.

A remark on this clonotype: This clone may be a read error of a much larger clone one base away. The CDR3 DNA is TGTGCCAGCGGACTAGCGGGGGCTTACAATGAGCAGTTCTTC. Its translation is CASGLAGAYNEQFF. The chain has TRBV3-1 and TRBJ2-1; 13 nucleotides line up with TRBD2. V trimming: 8 bases; J trimming: 4 bases; junction bases outside the gene matches: 2. Germline V gives CDR1 LGHDT, CDR2 YNNKEL (reference sequence). CDR3 size: 14 residues.

This clonotype was observed at least ten times. The CDR3 sequence: CSARDFGLGGTDTQYF. In DNA form, the CDR3 reads TGCAGTGCTAGAGATTTTGGTCTGGGGGGCACAGATACGCAGTATTTT. The chain has TRBV20-1 and TRBJ2-3; D may be TRBD1 or TRBD2 (5 bases each). The ends were cut back, 0 bases at V and 1 base at J, with 14 bases in the middle. Germline lookup yields CDR1 DFQATT and CDR2 SNEGSKA (reference sequence). The CDR3 has 16 residues.

This chain uses TRBV20-1 with TRBJ2-4, with D perhaps TRBD1 or TRBD2 (5 bases each). The closer fit of TRBJ2-7 to the DNA end suggests the J call may be wrong. Germline V gene lookup returns CDR1 DFQATT and CDR2 SNEGSKA (reference sequence). This CDR3 region has 14 residues. CDR3 in DNA: TGCAGTGCTAGAGATGTCGATGGGGGTTACGAGCAGTACTTC. Its translation: CSARDVDGGYEQYF.

The chain links TRBV3-1 to TRBJ2-1, with D maybe TRBD1 (6 bases). V was pared by 4 bases and J by 10 bases, with 14 bases between. The CDR3 runs to 13 residues. The germline gives CDR1 LGHDT, CDR2 YNNKEL (reference sequence). The CDR3 DNA reads as TGTGCCAGCAGCCTCACGACAGGCTACGAGCAGTTCTTC. It is translated as CASSLTTGYEQFF.

This clonotype showed up many times. The gene calls are TRBV7-9 and TRBJ2-7; 9 bases line up with TRBD1. The CDR3 spans 16 residues. V shed 1 base, J shed 6 bases, and the junction held 10 bases outside the gene matches. The germline V gene has CDR1 SEHNR and CDR2 FQNEAQ (reference sequence). DNA of the CDR3: TGTGCCAGCAGCTTAGACCCCGGGACAGGGTATAGCGAGCAGTACTTC. Encoded protein: CASSLDPGTGYSEQYF.

On this clonotype: This clone may be a read error of a much larger clone one base away. The rearrangement joins TRBV5-1 to TRBJ2-5, with TRBD2 matching over 11 bases. Germline values: CDR1 SGHRS, CDR2 YFSETQ. The CDR3 length is 16 residues. V lost 4 bases, J lost 11 bases, and 16 bases stayed unmatched. The CDR3 region is CASSPGASGGYNEQYF. In DNA form, the CDR3 reads TGCGCCAGCAGCCCGGGGGCTAGCGGGGGGTACAATGAGCAGTACTTC.

This clonotype was counted at least ten times. CDR3 in amino acids: CASSHTTGPNNEQFF. The DNA for the CDR3 is TGTGCCAGCAGCCATACGACAGGACCAAACAATGAGCAGTTCTTC. The rearrangement uses TRBV11-2 and TRBJ2-1, with a possible D match to TRBD1 (6 bases). The CDR3 totals 15 residues. V was cut by 5 bases and J by 5 bases, with 16 bases left in between. Germline V CDR1 and CDR2: SGHAT, FQNNGV.

In this sample, this clonotype turned up many times. The chain recombines TRBV7-8 with TRBJ1-1, with TRBD1 as a possible D gene (6 bases). Trimming left V 5 bases short and J 10 bases short, with 23 bases between. The CDR3 spans 15 residues. From germline, CDR1 is SGHVS and CDR2 FQNEAQ. DNA for the CDR3: TGTGCCAGCAGCCCTAGCACGGGGGCTAAAGGGGGAGCTTTCTTT. Translated: CASSPSTGAKGGAFF.

This clonotype appeared a few times. A much larger clone sits a single nucleotide away, making a read error possible. The V and J genes are TRBV20-1 and TRBJ2-1; D is perhaps TRBD1 (5 bases). There are 14 residues in the CDR3. With 2 bases removed from V and 4 bases from J, the gap between germline ends came to 12 bases. Germline-derived CDR1 and CDR2 are DFQATT and SNEGSKA (reference sequence). CDR3 amino acids: CSARSQGRYNEQFF. CDR3 DNA: TGCAGTGCTAGAAGCCAGGGCCGGTACAATGAGCAGTTCTTC.

The V call is TRBV4-1, the J call TRBJ1-1, with a possible D match to TRBD1 (6 bases). The CDR3 has 15 amino acids. Trimming removed 1 base from V and 3 bases from J, with 12 bases in between. The germline V gene has CDR1 MGHRA and CDR2 YSYEKL. Written as DNA, the CDR3 is TGCGCCAGCAGCCAAGGGTGGGGGGCAGACACTGAAGCTTTCTTT. Translation gives CASSQGWGADTEAFF.

The table lists this clonotype with many counts. The J gene is TRBJ1-6, the V gene TRBV7-2, with 10 bases aligning to TRBD1. CDR1 is SGHTA and CDR2 is FQGNSA in the germline V gene. The J segment lost 7 bases and the V segment lost 9 bases, leaving 6 bases of the junction unmatched. The CDR3 has 14 residues. CDR3 protein: CASGQGVGNSPLHF. CDR3 in DNA: TGTGCCAGTGGACAGGGGGTGGGGAATTCACCCCTCCACTTT.

With regard to this clonotype: The conserved phenylalanine or tryptophan is not found at the CDR3 terminus, so this likely reflects a read error. V gene TRBV5-1 combines with J gene TRBJ1-2; 8 nucleotides align to TRBD1. Germline CDR1 is SGHRS and CDR2 is YFSETQ. With 4 bases clipped from V and 4 bases from J, the junction kept 3 bases outside the gene matches. The CDR3 runs to 13 residues. CDR3 coding DNA: TGCGCCAGCAGCCGAGACAGGGGCTATGGCTACACCGTC. Encoded protein: CASSRDRGYGYTV.

The chain recombines TRBV28 with TRBJ2-3; D not resolved. V shed 5 bases and J shed 7 bases, with 19 bases lying between them. This CDR3 has 15 amino acids. CDR1 is MDHEN, CDR2 SYDVKM, per germline. CDR3 sequence (DNA): TGTGCCAGCAGTCCGGTCCCACGCAAATGGAATACGCAGTATTTT. Amino acid sequence: CASSPVPRKWNTQYF. Full variable domain (outside the CDR3, taken from reference TRBV28 and TRBJ2-3): DVKVTQSSRYLVKRTGEKVFLECVQDMDHENMFWYRQDPGLGLRLIYFSYDVKMKEKGDIPEGYSVSREKKERFSLILESASTNQTSMYLCASSPVPRKWNTQYFGPGTRLTVL.

Note on this clonotype: This may arise from a read error, as a much more abundant clone is one base away. This rearrangement joins TRBV6-1 to TRBJ2-3; D unclear. This CDR3 has 13 amino acids. Per the germline V gene, CDR1 is MNHNS and CDR2 is SASEGT. CDR3 nucleotide sequence: TGTGCCAGCAGTGAACAGATCACAGATGCGCAGTATTTT. Residues: CASSEQITDAQYF.

This clonotype was detected many times. This chain links TRBV7-8 with TRBJ2-5; TRBD2 aligns across 11 bases. This CDR3 has 15 amino acids. CDR1 is SGHVS and CDR2 is FQNEAQ in the germline V gene. V was pared by 1 base and J by 4 bases, with 2 bases of the junction left unmatched. This CDR3 is CASSLDSGGGETQYF. Here the CDR3 DNA reads TGTGCCAGCAGCTTAGATAGCGGGGGGGGAGAGACCCAGTACTTC.

Comments on this clonotype: A much larger clone differs by one base, so this may be a read error. The rearrangement joins TRBV27 to TRBJ2-3; 7 bases map to TRBD2. The CDR3 is 14 residues long. Germline V CDR1 and CDR2: MNHEY, SMNVEV (reference sequence). The CDR3 nucleotides read TGTGCCAGCAGCCGGGAGCGGGGCGCAGATACGCGGTATTTT. Encoded protein: CASSRERGADTRYF.

As for this clonotype: A junction end diverges from the germline sequence, so it may reflect a read error. The V and J genes are TRBV15 and TRBJ2-1; TRBD2 matches at 7 bases. The CDR3 is 16 residues long. Germline CDR1 and CDR2: LNHNV and YYDKDF (reference sequence). The CDR3 loop reads CATSRDFGLGYNEQLF. CDR3 DNA: TGCGCCACCAGCAGAGATTTTGGACTAGGCTACAATGAGCAGTTATTC.

This clonotype was seen ten or more times. The chain recombines TRBV5-1 with TRBJ1-1, with TRBD1 matching 8 bases. CDR3 length: 13 amino acids. Germline V gene sequence: CDR1 SGHRS, CDR2 YFSETQ. The trim removed 6 bases at V and 4 bases at J, leaving 5 bases unmatched. This CDR3 is CASNRQGTTEAFF. CDR3 nucleotide sequence: TGCGCCAGCAACAGACAGGGGACCACTGAAGCTTTCTTT.

In its sample, this clonotype was seen many times. This rearrangement joins TRBV20-1 to TRBJ2-3, with 9 positions matching TRBD2. Germline V gives CDR1 DFQATT, CDR2 SNEGSKA (reference sequence). The CDR3 covers 15 residues. Trimming took 6 bases from V and 0 from J; bases not matched to a gene: 7. Here the CDR3 DNA reads TGCAGTGCAATCCTAGCGGGGTTAAGCACAGATACGCAGTATTTT. This translates into CSAILAGLSTDTQYF.

This clonotype was seen just once. This may be a read error: a much more frequent sequence differs by one nucleotide. The rearrangement links TRBV5-1 to TRBJ2-1; 16 bases are shared with TRBD2. The CDR3 runs to 16 residues. The V gene's germline CDR1 is SGHRS and CDR2 YFSETQ. CDR3 DNA: TGCGCCAACAGCTTCCTGGGACTAGCGGGGGGGAATGAGCAGTTCTTC. Its translation: CANSFLGLAGGNEQFF.

This clonotype showed up many times. The V call is TRBV27, the J call TRBJ1-6, with a possible D match to TRBD1 (6 bases). The CDR3 consists of 13 residues. Trimming took 2 bases from V and 9 from J, leaving 8 bases between them. Per germline, CDR1 MNHEY and CDR2 SMNVEV (reference sequence). The CDR3 region is CASSLRGSSPLHF. CDR3 DNA sequence: TGTGCCAGCAGTTTAAGGGGGAGTTCACCCCTCCACTTT.

This clonotype was recorded many times. The chain joins TRBV20-1 to TRBJ2-5; 12 nucleotides agree with TRBD2. Germline V CDR1 and CDR2: DFQATT, SNEGSKA (reference sequence). This CDR3 is built from 15 residues. J lost 3 bases, V lost 6 bases, and 8 bases had no gene match. The CDR3 loop reads CSAPGGLAGKETQYF. CDR3 nucleotide sequence: TGCAGTGCACCGGGCGGACTAGCGGGGAAAGAGACCCAGTACTTC.